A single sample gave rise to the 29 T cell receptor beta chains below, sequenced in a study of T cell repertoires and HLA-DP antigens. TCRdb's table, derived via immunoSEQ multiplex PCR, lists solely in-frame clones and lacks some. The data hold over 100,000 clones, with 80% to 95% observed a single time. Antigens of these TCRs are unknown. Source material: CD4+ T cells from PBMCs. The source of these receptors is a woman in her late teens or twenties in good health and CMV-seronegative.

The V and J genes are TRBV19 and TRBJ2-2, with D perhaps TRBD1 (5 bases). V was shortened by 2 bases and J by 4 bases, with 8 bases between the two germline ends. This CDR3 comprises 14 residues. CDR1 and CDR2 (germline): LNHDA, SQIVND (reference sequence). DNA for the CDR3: TGTGCCAGTAGTATACAGGGTCGCACCGGGGAGCTGTTTTTT. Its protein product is CASSIQGRTGELFF.

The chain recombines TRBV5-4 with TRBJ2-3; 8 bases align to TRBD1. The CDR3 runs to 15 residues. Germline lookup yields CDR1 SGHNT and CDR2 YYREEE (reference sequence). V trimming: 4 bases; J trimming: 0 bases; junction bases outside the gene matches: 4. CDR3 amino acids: CASSSGQGSTDTQYF. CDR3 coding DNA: TGTGCCAGCAGCAGCGGACAGGGAAGCACAGATACGCAGTATTTT. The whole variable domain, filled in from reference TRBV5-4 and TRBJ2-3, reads ETGVTQSPTHLIKTRGQQVTLRCSSQSGHNTVSWYQQALGQGPQFIFQYYREEENGRGNFPPRFSGLQFPNYSSELNVNALELDDSALYLCASSSGQGSTDTQYFGPGTRLTVL.

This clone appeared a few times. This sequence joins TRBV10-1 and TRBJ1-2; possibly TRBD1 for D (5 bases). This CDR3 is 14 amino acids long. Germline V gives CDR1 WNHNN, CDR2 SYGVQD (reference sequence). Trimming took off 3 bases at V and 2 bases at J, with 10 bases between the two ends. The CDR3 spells CASSDRESNYGYTF. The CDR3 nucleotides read TGCGCCAGCAGTGACAGGGAATCCAACTATGGCTACACCTTC.

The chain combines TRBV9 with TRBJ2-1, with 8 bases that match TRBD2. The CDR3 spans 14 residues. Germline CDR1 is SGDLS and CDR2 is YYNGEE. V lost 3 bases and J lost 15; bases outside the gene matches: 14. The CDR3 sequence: CASSGGVSGTIGFF. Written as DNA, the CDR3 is TGTGCCAGCAGCGGAGGGGTTAGCGGGACAATTGGGTTCTTC.

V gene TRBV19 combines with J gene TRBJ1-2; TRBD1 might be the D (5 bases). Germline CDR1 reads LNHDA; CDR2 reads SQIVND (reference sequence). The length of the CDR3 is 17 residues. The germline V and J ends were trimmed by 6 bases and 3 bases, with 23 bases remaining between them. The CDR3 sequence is CASSVIPGRGLDYGYTF. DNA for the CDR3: TGTGCCAGTAGCGTTATACCGGGACGCGGCTTGGACTATGGCTACACCTTC.

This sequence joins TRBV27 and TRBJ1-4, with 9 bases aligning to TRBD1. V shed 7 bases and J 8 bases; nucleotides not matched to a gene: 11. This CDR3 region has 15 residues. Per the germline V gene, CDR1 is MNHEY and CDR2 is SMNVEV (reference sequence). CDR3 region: CASTTHRGRVEKLFF. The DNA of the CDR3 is TGTGCCAGCACTACACACAGGGGGCGTGTGGAAAAACTGTTTTTT.

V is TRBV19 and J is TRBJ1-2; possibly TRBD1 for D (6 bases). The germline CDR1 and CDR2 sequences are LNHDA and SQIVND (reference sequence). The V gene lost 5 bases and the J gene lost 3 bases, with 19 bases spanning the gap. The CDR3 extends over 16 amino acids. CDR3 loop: CASSQRFLSGDYGYTF. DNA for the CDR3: TGTGCCAGTAGTCAGCGTTTCTTGTCAGGGGACTATGGCTACACCTTC.

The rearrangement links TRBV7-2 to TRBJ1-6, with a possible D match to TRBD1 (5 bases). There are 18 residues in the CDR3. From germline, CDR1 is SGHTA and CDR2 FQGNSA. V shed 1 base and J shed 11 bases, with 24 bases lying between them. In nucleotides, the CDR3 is TGTGCCAGCAGCTTAGAGGATTGGGGGATCCGTCGGAAACCACCCCTCCACTTT. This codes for CASSLEDWGIRRKPPLHF.

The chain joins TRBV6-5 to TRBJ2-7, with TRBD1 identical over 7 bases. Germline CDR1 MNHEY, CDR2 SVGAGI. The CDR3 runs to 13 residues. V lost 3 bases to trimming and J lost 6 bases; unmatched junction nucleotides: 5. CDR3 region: CASSYTTGTEQYV. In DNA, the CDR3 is TGTGCCAGCAGTTATACGACAGGGACCGAGCAGTACGTC.

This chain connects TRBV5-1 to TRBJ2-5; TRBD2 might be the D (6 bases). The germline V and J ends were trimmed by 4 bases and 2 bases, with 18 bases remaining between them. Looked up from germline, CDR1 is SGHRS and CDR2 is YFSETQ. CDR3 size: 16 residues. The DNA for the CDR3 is TGCGCCAGCAGCGTAGATCCCGGGAGTCGGCAAGAGACCCAGTACTTC. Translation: CASSVDPGSRQETQYF.

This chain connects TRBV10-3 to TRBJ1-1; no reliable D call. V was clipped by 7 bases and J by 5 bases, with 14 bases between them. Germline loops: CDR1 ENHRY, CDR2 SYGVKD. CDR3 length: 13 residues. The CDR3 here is CAIKYVLGTEAFF. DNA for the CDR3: TGTGCCATCAAATATGTTCTGGGAACTGAAGCTTTCTTT.

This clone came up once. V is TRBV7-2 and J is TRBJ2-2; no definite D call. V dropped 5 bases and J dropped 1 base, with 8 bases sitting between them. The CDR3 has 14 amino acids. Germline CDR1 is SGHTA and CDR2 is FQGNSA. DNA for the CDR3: TGTGCCAGCAGCCCCTACAGGAACACCGGGGAGCTGTTTTTT. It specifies CASSPYRNTGELFF. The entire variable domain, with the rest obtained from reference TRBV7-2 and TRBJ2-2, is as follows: GAGVSQSPSNKVTEKGKDVELRCDPISGHTALYWYRQSLGQGLEFLIYFQGNSAPDKSGLPSDRFSAERTGGSVSTLTIQRTQQEDSAVYLCASSPYRNTGELFFGEGSRLTVL.

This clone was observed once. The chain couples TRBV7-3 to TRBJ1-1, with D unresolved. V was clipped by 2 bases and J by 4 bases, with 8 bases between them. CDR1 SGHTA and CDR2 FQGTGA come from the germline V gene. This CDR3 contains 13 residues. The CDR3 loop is CASSLLITTEAFF. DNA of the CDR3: TGTGCCAGCAGCTTACTAATTACCACTGAAGCTTTCTTT.

The DNA of the CDR3 is TGCGCCAGCAGCCCAAGGAGGACAGGACTAGGGACCCAGTACTTC. Amino acid sequence: CASSPRRTGLGTQYF. This chain links TRBV5-1 with TRBJ2-5; D may correspond to TRBD1 or TRBD2 (7 bases each). CDR1 is SGHRS and CDR2 is YFSETQ in the germline V gene. The CDR3 contains 15 residues. The V end lost 4 bases, the J end lost 7 bases, and 20 bases lay between the germline ends.

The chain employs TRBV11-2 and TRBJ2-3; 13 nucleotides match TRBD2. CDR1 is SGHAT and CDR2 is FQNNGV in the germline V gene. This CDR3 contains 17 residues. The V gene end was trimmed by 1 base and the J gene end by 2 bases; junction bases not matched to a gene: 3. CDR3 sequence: CASSLGTSGGATDTQYF. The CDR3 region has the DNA TGTGCCAGCAGCTTAGGTACTAGCGGGGGGGCCACAGATACGCAGTATTTT.

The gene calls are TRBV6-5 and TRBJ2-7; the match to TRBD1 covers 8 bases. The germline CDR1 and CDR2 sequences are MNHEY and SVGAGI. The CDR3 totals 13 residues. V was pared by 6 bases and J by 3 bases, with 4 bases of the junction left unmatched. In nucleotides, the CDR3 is TGTGCCAGCAGCCGGACAGGGAACTACGAGCAGTACTTC. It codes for CASSRTGNYEQYF.

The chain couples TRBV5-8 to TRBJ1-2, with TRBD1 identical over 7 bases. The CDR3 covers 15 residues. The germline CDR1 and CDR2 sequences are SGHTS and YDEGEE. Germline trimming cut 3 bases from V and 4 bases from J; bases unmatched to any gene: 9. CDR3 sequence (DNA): TGTGCCAGCAGCTCCTTACAGGGGCCTCGCTATGGCTACACCTTC. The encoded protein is CASSSLQGPRYGYTF.

The CDR3 region is CASSLEQNNEKLFF. CDR3 nucleotide sequence: TGCGCCAGCAGCTTGGAACAGAATAATGAAAAACTGTTTTTT. The J gene is TRBJ1-4, the V gene TRBV5-1; D gene uncertain. Trimming stripped 0 bases from V and 4 bases from J, with 7 bases between. The germline gives CDR1 SGHRS, CDR2 YFSETQ. The CDR3 is 14 amino acids.

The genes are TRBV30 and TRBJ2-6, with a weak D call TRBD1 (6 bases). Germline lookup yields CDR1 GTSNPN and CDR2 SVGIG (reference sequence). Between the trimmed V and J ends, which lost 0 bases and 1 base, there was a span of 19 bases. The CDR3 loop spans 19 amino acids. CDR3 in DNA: TGTGCCTGGAGTGTAATCCGGCCAGGGGCGAGTTCTGGGGCCAACGTCCTGACTTTC. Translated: CAWSVIRPGASSGANVLTF.

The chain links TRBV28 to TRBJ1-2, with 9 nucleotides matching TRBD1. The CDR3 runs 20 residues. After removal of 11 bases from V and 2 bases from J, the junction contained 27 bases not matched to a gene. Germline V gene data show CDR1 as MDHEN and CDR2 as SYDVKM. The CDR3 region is CALGDGRFITRQGGNYGYTF. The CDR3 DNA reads TGTGCCCTCGGGGATGGTAGATTCATAACGAGACAGGGGGGGAACTATGGCTACACCTTC.

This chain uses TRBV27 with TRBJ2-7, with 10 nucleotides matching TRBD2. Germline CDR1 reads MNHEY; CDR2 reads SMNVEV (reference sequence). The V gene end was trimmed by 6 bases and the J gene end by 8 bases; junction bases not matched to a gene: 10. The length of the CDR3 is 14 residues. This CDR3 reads CASRNPGLAFKQYF. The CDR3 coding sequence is TGTGCCAGCAGAAATCCGGGACTAGCGTTTAAGCAGTACTTC.

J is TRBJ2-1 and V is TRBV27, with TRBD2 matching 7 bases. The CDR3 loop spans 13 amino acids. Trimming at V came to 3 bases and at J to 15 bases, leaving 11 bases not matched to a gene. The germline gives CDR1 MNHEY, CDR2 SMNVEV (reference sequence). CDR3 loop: CASSFGGGFPRFF. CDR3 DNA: TGTGCCAGCAGTTTTGGGGGGGGGTTCCCTCGGTTCTTC.

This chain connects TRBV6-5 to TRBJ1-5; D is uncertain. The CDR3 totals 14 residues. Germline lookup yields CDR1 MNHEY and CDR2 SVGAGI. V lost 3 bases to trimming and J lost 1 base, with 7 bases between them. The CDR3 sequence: CASSYHGSNQPQHF. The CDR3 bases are TGTGCCAGCAGTTATCATGGAAGCAATCAGCCCCAGCATTTT.

CDR3 region: CASSMGLLAGGKRGELFF. The CDR3 DNA reads TGTGCCAGTAGTATGGGCCTACTAGCGGGAGGGAAAAGGGGGGAGCTGTTTTTT. The genes are TRBV19 and TRBJ2-2; 13 bases agree with TRBD2. CDR1 is LNHDA and CDR2 is SQIVND in the germline V gene (reference sequence). V shed 3 bases, J shed 8 bases, and the junction held 12 bases outside the gene matches. The CDR3 extends over 18 amino acids.

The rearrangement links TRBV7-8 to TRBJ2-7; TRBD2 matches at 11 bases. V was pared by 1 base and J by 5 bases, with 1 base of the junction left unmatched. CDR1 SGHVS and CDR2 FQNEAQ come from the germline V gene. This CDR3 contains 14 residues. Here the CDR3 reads CASSLELAGDEQYF. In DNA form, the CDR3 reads TGTGCCAGCAGCTTAGAACTAGCGGGAGACGAGCAGTACTTC.

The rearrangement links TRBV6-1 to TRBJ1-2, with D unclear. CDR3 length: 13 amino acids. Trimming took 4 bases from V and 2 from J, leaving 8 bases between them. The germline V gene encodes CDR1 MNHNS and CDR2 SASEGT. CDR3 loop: CASSGLPNYGYTF. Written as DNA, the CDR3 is TGTGCCAGCAGTGGGCTTCCAAACTATGGCTACACCTTC.

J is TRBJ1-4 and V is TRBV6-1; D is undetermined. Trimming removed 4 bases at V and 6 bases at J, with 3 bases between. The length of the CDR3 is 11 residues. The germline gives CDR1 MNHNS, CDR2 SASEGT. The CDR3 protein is CASSAHEKLFF. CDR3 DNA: TGTGCCAGCAGTGCTCATGAAAAACTGTTTTTT.

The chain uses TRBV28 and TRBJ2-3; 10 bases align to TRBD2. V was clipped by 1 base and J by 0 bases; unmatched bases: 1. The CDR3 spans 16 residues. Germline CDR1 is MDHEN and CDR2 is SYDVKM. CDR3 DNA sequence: TGTGCCAGCAGTTTATCAGCGGGGGGGAGCACAGATACGCAGTATTTT. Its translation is CASSLSAGGSTDTQYF.

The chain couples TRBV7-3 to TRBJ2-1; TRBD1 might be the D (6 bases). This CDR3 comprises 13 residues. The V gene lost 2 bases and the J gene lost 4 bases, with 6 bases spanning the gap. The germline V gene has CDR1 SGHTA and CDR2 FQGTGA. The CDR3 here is CASSLGQYNEQFF. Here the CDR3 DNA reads TGTGCCAGCAGCTTAGGACAGTACAATGAGCAGTTCTTC.